This T cell receptor beta chain was identified in a study of blood T cell repertoires in COVID-19. Study summary: T cells, B-cell-depleted T cells, or PBMCs supplied cDNA or gDNA.

Recovered Cohort 3 donors showed two negative PCRs, clearance, or symptom resolution. The assay was immunoSEQ multiplex PCR, and TCRdb's table has in-frame clones only and misses some. The table includes around 250,000 clones, around 86% detected once. CDR3 length: 17 residues. Germline CDR1 LNHDA, CDR2 SQIVND (reference sequence). V lost 1 base, J lost 2 bases, and 10 bases stayed unmatched. J is TRBJ1-1 and V is TRBV19; TRBD1 matches at 7 bases. The specimen sequenced was PBMCs or T cells enriched from blood (not recorded which). This receptor was obtained from a woman aged 45 to 65 who had recovered from COVID-19. The CDR3 sequence is CASSIVPGQSSNTEAFF. The CDR3 bases are TGTGCCAGTAGTATAGTCCCGGGACAGAGCTCAAACACTGAAGCTTTCTTT.